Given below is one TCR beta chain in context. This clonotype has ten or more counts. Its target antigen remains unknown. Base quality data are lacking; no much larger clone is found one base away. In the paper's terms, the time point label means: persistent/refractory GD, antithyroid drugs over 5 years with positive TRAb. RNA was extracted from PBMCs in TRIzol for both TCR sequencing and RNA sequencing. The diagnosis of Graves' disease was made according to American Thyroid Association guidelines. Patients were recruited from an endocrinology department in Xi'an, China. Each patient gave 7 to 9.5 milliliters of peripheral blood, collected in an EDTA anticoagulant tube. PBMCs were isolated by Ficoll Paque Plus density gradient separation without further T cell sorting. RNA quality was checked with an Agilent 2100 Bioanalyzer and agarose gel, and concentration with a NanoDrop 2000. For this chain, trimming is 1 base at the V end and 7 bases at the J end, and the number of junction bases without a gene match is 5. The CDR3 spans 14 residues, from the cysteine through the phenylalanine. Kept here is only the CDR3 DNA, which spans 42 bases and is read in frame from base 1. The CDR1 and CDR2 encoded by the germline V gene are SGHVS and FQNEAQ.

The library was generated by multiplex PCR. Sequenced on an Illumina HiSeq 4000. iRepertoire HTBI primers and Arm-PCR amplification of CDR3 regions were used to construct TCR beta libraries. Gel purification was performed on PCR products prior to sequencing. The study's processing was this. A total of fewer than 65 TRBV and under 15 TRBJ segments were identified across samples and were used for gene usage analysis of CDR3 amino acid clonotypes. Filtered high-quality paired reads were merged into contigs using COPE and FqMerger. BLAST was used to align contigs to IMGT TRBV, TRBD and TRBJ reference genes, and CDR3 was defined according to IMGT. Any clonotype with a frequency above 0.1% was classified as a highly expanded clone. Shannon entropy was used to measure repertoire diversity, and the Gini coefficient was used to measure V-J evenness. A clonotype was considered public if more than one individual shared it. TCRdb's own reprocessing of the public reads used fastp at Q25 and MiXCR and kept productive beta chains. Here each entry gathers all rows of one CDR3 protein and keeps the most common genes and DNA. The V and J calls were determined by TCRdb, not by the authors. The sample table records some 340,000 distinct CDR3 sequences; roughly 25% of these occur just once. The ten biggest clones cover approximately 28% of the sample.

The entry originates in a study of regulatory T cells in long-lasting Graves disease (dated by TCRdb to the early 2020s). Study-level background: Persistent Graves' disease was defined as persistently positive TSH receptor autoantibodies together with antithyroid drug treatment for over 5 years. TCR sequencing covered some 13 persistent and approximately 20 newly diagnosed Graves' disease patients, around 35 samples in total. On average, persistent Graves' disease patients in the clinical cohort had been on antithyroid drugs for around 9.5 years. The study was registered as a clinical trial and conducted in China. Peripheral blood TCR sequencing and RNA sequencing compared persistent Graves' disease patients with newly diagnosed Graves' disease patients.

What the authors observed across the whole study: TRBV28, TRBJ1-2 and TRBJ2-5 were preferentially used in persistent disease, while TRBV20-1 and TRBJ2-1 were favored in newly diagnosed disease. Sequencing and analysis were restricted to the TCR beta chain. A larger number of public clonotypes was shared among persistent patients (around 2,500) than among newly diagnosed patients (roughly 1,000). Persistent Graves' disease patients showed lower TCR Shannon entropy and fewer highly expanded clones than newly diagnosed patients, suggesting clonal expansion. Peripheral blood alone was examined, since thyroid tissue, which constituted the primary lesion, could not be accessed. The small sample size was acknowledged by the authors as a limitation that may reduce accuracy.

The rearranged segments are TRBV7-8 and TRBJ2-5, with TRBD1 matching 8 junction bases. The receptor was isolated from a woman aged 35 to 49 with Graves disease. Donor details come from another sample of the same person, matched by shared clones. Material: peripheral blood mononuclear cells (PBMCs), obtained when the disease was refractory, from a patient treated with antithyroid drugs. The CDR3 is CASSLDFGTGTQYF. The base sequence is TGTGCCAGCAGCTTAGATTTCGGGACAGGGACCCAGTACTTC. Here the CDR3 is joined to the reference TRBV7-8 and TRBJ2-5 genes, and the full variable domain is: GAGVSQSPRYKVAKRGQDVALRCDPISGHVSLFWYQQALGQGPEFLTYFQNEAQLDKSGLPSDRFFAERPEGSVSTLKIQRTQQEDSAVYLCASSLDFGTGTQYFGPGTRLLVL.